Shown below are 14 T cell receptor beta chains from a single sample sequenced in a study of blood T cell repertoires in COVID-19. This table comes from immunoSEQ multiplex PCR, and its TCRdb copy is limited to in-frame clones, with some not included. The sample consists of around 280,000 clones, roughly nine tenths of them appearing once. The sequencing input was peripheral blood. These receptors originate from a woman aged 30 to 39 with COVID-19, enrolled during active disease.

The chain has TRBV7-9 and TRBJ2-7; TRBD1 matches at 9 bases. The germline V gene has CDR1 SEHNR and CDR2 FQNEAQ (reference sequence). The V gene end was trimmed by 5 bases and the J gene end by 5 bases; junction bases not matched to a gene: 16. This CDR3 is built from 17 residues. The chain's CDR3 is CASSAAKAGQGLHEQYF. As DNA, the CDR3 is TGTGCCAGCAGCGCAGCTAAAGCGGGACAGGGTCTCCACGAGCAGTACTTC.

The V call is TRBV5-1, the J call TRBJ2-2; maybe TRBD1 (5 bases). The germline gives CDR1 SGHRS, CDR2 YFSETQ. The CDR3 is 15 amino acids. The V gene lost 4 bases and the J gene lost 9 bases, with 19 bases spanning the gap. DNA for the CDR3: TGCGCCAGCAGCCATGGGCCAGGGTCCCACCGGGAGCTGTTTTTT. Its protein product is CASSHGPGSHRELFF.

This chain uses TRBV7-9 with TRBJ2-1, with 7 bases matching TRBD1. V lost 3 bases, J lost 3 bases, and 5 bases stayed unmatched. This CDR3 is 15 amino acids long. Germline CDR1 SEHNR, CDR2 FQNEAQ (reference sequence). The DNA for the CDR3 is TGTGCCAGCAGCTTGACCCGACAGGGCTACAATGAGCAGTTCTTC. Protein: CASSLTRQGYNEQFF.

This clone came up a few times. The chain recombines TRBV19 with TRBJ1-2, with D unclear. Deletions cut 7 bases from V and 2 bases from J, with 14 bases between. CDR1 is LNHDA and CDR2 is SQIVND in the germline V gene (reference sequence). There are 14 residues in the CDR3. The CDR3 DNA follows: TGTGCCAGTACTTCAAGTCGGGTGAACTATGGCTACACCTTC. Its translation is CASTSSRVNYGYTF. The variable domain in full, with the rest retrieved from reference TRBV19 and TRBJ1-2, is DGGITQSPKYLFRKEGQNVTLSCEQNLNHDAMYWYRQDPGQGLRLIYYSQIVNDFQKGDIAEGYSVSREKKESFPLTVTSAQKNPTAFYLCASTSSRVNYGYTFGSGTRLTVV.

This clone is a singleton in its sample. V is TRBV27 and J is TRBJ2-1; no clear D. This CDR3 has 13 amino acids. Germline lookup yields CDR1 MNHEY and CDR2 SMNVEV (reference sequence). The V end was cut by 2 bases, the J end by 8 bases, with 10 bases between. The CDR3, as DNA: TGTGCCAGCAGTTTAACAGTACGAGATGAGCAGTTCTTC. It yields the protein CASSLTVRDEQFF.

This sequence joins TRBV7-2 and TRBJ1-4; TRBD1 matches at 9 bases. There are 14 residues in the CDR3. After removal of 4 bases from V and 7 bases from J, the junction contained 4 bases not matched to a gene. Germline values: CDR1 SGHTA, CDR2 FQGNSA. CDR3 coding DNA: TGTGCCAGCAGCTACGGGACAGGGTTTGAAAAACTGTTTTTT. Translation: CASSYGTGFEKLFF. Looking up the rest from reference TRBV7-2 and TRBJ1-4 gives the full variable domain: GAGVSQSPSNKVTEKGKDVELRCDPISGHTALYWYRQSLGQGLEFLIYFQGNSAPDKSGLPSDRFSAERTGGSVSTLTIQRTQQEDSAVYLCASSYGTGFEKLFFGSGTQLSVL.

Here the CDR3 reads CAWTEGTGSYTF. CDR3 nucleotide sequence: TGTGCCTGGACCGAGGGGACAGGGAGCTACACCTTC. The rearrangement joins TRBV30 to TRBJ1-2, with TRBD1 identical over 9 bases. The length of the CDR3 is 12 residues. The V segment lost 4 bases and the J segment 9 bases; nucleotides outside the gene matches: 6. The germline V gene has CDR1 GTSNPN and CDR2 SVGIG (reference sequence).

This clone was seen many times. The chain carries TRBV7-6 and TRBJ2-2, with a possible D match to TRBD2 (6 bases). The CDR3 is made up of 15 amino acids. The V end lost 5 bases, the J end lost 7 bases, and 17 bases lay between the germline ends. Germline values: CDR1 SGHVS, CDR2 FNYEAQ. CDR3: CASSPGTDYSGELFF. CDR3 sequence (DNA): TGTGCCAGCAGCCCCGGGACGGACTACAGCGGGGAGCTGTTTTTT.

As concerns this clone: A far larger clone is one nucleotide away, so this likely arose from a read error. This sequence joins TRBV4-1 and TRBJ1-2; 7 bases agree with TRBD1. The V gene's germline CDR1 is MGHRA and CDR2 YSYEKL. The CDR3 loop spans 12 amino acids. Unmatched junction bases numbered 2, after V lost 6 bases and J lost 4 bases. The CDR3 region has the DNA TGCGCCAGCAGTCCAGGGGGCTATGGCTACACCTTC. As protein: CASSPGGYGYTF.

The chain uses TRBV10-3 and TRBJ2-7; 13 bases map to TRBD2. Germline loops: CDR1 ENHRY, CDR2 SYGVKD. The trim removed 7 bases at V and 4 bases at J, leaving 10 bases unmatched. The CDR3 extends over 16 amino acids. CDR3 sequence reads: CAINRGLAGAQYEQYF. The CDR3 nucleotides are TGTGCCATCAACCGAGGACTAGCGGGGGCCCAATACGAGCAGTACTTC.

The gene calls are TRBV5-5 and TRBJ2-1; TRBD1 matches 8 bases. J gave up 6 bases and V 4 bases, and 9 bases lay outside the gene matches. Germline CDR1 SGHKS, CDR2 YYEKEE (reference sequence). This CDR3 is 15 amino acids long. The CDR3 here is CASSPGTGGFNEQFF. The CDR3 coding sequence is TGTGCCAGCAGCCCCGGGACAGGAGGTTTCAATGAGCAGTTCTTC.

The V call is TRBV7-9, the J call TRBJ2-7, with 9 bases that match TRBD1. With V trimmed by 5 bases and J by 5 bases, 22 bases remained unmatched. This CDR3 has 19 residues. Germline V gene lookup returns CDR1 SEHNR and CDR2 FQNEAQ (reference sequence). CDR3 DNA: TGTGCCAGCAGCCTCTCCCCCCGTCCCGGGACAGGGAATAAAGACGAGCAGTACTTC. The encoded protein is CASSLSPRPGTGNKDEQYF.

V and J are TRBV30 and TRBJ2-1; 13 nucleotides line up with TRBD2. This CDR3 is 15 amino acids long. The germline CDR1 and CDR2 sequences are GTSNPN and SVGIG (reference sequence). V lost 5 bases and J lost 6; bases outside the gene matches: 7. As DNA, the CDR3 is TGTGCCTGGGATGTTACTAGCGGGGGGGCCAATGAGCAGTTCTTC. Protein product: CAWDVTSGGANEQFF.

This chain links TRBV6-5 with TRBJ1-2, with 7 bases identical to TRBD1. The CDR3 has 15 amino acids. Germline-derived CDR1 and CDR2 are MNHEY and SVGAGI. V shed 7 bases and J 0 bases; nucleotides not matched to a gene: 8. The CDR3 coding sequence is TGTGCCAGCACCCCAGGGGGGACCCCTAACTATGGCTACACCTTC. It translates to CASTPGGTPNYGYTF.